This TCR beta chain was identified during a study of CD8 T cells in ankylosing spondylitis. Whole-study findings and limits: Eight highly homologous variants made up a TCR beta motif, and this motif appeared characteristic of ankylosing spondylitis blood. The authors reported significant enrichment of disease-linked clones in matched ankylosing spondylitis synovial fluid. Disease-associated clonotypes exhibited CD8+ identity and were relatively infrequent in peripheral blood.

Quantitative barcoded 5'-RACE was used to prepare TCR beta libraries. Using its own MiXCR run on the 5' RACE reads, TCRdb lists one record per CDR3 protein. The sample includes fewer than 200,000 distinct CDR3 sequences, roughly 10% of them seen just once. The ends were cut back, 0 bases at V and 4 bases at J, with 22 bases in the middle. The germline gives CDR1 DFQATT, CDR2 SNEGSKA (reference sequence). There are 17 residues in the CDR3. This clonotype has a handful of counts. Its antigen is unidentified. Specimen: blood, either unsorted or a sorted T cell fraction (not recorded which). The clonotype originates from a female donor with ankylosing spondylitis or in good health (not recorded which). The V call is TRBV20-1, the J call TRBJ2-7, with D possibly being TRBD2 (6 bases). The CDR3 loop reads CSARDTSRGGAEYEQYF. In DNA, the CDR3 is TGCAGTGCTAGAGATACCTCTCGTGGAGGGGCAGAGTACGAGCAGTACTTC.